Listed below are T cell receptor beta chains from one sample, sequenced in a study of CD8+ T cells in alopecia areata. TCRdb keeps only in-frame clones here, not all; method: immunoSEQ multiplex PCR. The table shows 100,000 to 150,000 clones, with around 60% occurring only once. The material sequenced was CD4+ T cells sorted from blood, taken at week 4, from a patient treated with tofacitinib. Source of these receptors: a human donor with alopecia areata. CDR3s include the opening cysteine and the closing phenylalanine or tryptophan. A D gene is named only where the DNA matches it firmly. Clone sizes are given selectively: once, few, many, or a class where the clone is expanded.

J	size	V	D	DNA	CDR3
TRBJ1-2	.	TRBV7-2	TRBD1	TGTGCCAGCAGCTTCCTAGGTAGGACAGGGACCGGCTACACCTTC	CASSFLGRTGTGYTF
TRBJ2-6	.	TRBV2	.	TGTGCCAGTTCGAAGTCCGGGGCCAACGTCCTGACTTTC	CASSKSGANVLTF
TRBJ2-3	.	TRBV28	.	TGTGCCAGCAGTTCTTCAGGGAGGCCGACAGATACGCAGTATTTT	CASSSSGRPTDTQYF
TRBJ2-1	few	TRBV28	.	TGTGCCAGCAGTTTACCGTTACAGGGTTCCAATGAGCAGTTCTTC	CASSLPLQGSNEQFF
TRBJ1-4	.	TRBV4-3	.	TGCGCCAGCAGCCCAAGCCGTGCAACTAATGAAAAACTGTTTTTT	CASSPSRATNEKLFF
TRBJ2-5	.	TRBV29-1	.	TGCAGCGTCGGACACCTAGAAGCCCAGTACTTC	CSVGHLEAQYF
TRBJ1-4	.	TRBV5-6	.	TGTGCCAGCTTCCCGGCTAATAATGAAAAACTGTTTTTT	CASFPANNEKLFF
TRBJ1-1	.	TRBV11-2	.	TGTGCCAGCAGCTTACTGGGTCGGAACACTGAAGCTTTCTTT	CASSLLGRNTEAFF
TRBJ2-2	.	TRBV5-1	TRBD1	TGCGCCAGCTGCTTGCAGACAGGGGCCGGGGAGCTGTTTTTT	CASCLQTGAGELFF
TRBJ1-5	.	TRBV29-1	.	TGCAGCTCCCAACGTCTGGGGCGGCGAAAACTCTTTCAGCCCCAGCATTTT	CSSQRLGRRKLFQPQHF
TRBJ2-3	.	TRBV15	.	TGTGCCACCAGCAGAGACAGGCTGGTCACAGATACGCAGTATTTT	CATSRDRLVTDTQYF
TRBJ2-3	few	TRBV7-6	.	TGTGCCAGCAGCGGGTTAGTGTTCCTGGCTACGCAGTATTTT	CASSGLVFLATQYF
TRBJ2-7	.	TRBV10-3	.	TGTGCCAACTCTACAGGGTCCTACGAGCAGTACTTC	CANSTGSYEQYF
TRBJ2-1	.	TRBV29-1	.	TGCAGCGTTGACCGGGGGAGCTCCTACAATGAGCAGTTCTTC	CSVDRGSSYNEQFF
TRBJ2-7	.	TRBV2	TRBD1	TGTGCCAGTGTCCGGGACAGGGCCTACGAGCAGTACTTC	CASVRDRAYEQYF
TRBJ1-2	.	TRBV29-1	TRBD1	TGCAGCGCATTCCAGGACAGGCGAGGGGATGGCTACACCTTC	CSAFQDRRGDGYTF
TRBJ1-2	.	TRBV7-2	.	TGTGCCAGCAGCTTAGCGCCAGGGGAGGATGGCTACACCTTC	CASSLAPGEDGYTF
TRBJ1-1	.	TRBV6-5	.	TGTGCCAGCGGTAGGGACACTGGGAACACTGAAGCTTTCTTT	CASGRDTGNTEAFF
TRBJ1-4	.	TRBV5-1	TRBD1	TGCGCCAGCAGCGACCCCCAGGGGGCTAATGAAAAACTGTTTTTT	CASSDPQGANEKLFF
TRBJ2-7	.	TRBV7-2	TRBD1	TGTGCCAGCAGCTTTGGGACAGGGGAGGCCTACGAGCAGTACTTC	CASSFGTGEAYEQYF
TRBJ2-7	few	TRBV5-4	.	TGTGCCAGCAGCTTGAGTGGGCAGGGGAGCTACGAGCAGTACTTC	CASSLSGQGSYEQYF
TRBJ2-5	.	TRBV29-1	TRBD1	TGCAGCGCCCAGACAGGGAGCGGAGAGACCCAGTACTTC	CSAQTGSGETQYF
TRBJ2-2	few	TRBV29-1	.	TGCAGCGTTGACAGGCTGAACACCGGGGAGCTGTTTTTT	CSVDRLNTGELFF
TRBJ1-5	.	TRBV27	.	TGTGCCAGCAGTTTAAGGCACGGTCAGCCCCAGCATTTT	CASSLRHGQPQHF
TRBJ2-1	.	TRBV7-2	.	TGTGCCAGCAGCTTAGTCGGCGGGACTGCCTACAATGAGCAGTTCTTC	CASSLVGGTAYNEQFF
TRBJ2-3	.	TRBV11-2	TRBD2	TGTGCCAGCGGACTAGGAATCCGTCCCACAGATACGCAGTATTTT	CASGLGIRPTDTQYF
TRBJ1-5	.	TRBV27	.	TGTGCCAGCAGTTTACGAGGCTCCGCGGGTCAGCCCCAGCATTTT	CASSLRGSAGQPQHF
TRBJ2-3	few	TRBV13	TRBD2	TGTGCCAGCAGCTCAGCGGGAGTGGCAGATACGCAGTATTTT	CASSSAGVADTQYF